A single sample gave rise to the 2 T cell receptor beta chains below, sequenced in a study of shared clonotypes between healthy human individuals. The data were produced by immunoSEQ multiplex PCR, yet TCRdb's version contains in-frame clones alone and is incomplete. Of 740,000 or so clones detected, 73% appear once; the ten largest clones hold around 2%. Sequences were obtained from memory CD4+ T cells sorted from blood. Subset specified: CD45RA-negative fraction. The source is a woman in her 30s in good health.

The J gene is TRBJ2-7, the V gene TRBV28; 7 positions agree with TRBD1. Germline-derived CDR1 and CDR2 are MDHEN and SYDVKM. V dropped 5 bases and J dropped 5; count of bases not matched to a gene: 9. The CDR3 covers 14 residues. Here the CDR3 reads CASSTTGKFHEQYF. The CDR3 nucleotides are TGTGCCAGCAGTACGACAGGGAAGTTCCACGAGCAGTACTTC.

V is TRBV29-1 and J is TRBJ2-5; a possible D gene is TRBD1 (5 bases). The end of the DNA fits TRBJ2-7 better, so the J call may be wrong. In germline, CDR1 is SQVTM, CDR2 ANQGSEA. CDR3 length: 13 amino acids. The chain's CDR3 is CSARSGQGYEQYF. The CDR3 DNA follows: TGCAGCGCCCGATCAGGGCAGGGCTACGAGCAGTACTTC.